A selection of T cell receptor beta chains follows, all from one sample in a study of control samples from healthy donors and cancer patients. Here immunoSEQ multiplex PCR was the method, and the copy in TCRdb shows in-frame clones only, minus some. Among approximately 97,000 clones listed, about 90% were seen once. Material for sequencing was blood. The receptors derive from a man between 25 and 39 years old in good health. Each CDR3 is given with its conserved first and last residue. A D gene is named only where the DNA matches it firmly. Rows may omit the clone size; those that give it use once, few, many or a size class.

d_call	v_call	clone_size	j_call	cdr3_aa	cdr3_nt
NA	TRBV4-3	NA	TRBJ1-4	CASSQSPGGSVKLFF	TGCGCCAGCAGCCAAAGCCCGGGGGGTTCGGTAAAACTGTTTTTT
NA	TRBV2	once	TRBJ2-7	CASSGTYTYEQYF	TGTGCCAGCAGTGGGACATACACCTACGAGCAGTACTTC
TRBD1	TRBV6-6	NA	TRBJ2-7	CASSPRTGISYEQYF	TGTGCCAGCAGTCCACGGACAGGAATCTCCTACGAGCAGTACTTC
NA	TRBV3-1/TRBV3-2	NA	TRBJ1-1	CAATGVNTEAFF	TGTGCCGCTACGGGGGTAAACACTGAAGCTTTCTTT
NA	TRBV6-2/TRBV6-3	NA	TRBJ2-1	CASSYMGGDNNEQFF	TGTGCCAGCAGTTACATGGGGGGCGACAACAATGAGCAGTTCTTC
NA	TRBV3-1/TRBV3-2	once	TRBJ2-3	CASSQDGEADTQYF	TGTGCCAGCAGCCAAGATGGCGAGGCAGATACGCAGTATTTT
NA	TRBV15	once	TRBJ2-3	CATSLSTFRGRRVYTQYF	TGTGCCACCAGCTTATCGACCTTCCGGGGGAGAAGGGTATATACGCAGTATTTT
NA	TRBV7-2	NA	TRBJ2-1	CASSLAGQSYNEQFF	TGTGCCAGCAGCTTAGCGGGGCAGTCATACAATGAGCAGTTCTTC
NA	TRBV5-4	NA	TRBJ1-6	CASSPGQSSPLHF	TGTGCCAGCAGCCCAGGACAGTCTTCACCCCTCCACTTT
NA	TRBV6-5	NA	TRBJ2-7	CASSGANTYEQYF	TGTGCCAGCTCGGGGGCCAATACCTACGAGCAGTACTTC
TRBD1	TRBV18	NA	TRBJ2-2	CASSLQGALTGELFF	TGTGCCAGCTCACTACAGGGGGCGCTTACCGGGGAGCTGTTTTTT